This T cell receptor (beta chain) was captured in a study of T-cell memory formation after mild COVID-19. About the study: Clusters of TCRs were largely donor specific.

This CDR3 has 17 residues. Per germline, CDR1 SEHNR and CDR2 FQNEAQ (reference sequence). The V and J ends lost 6 bases and 4 bases, in that order; junction bases with no gene match: 16. Via MiXCR, TCRdb re-called the 5' RACE reads, giving one row per CDR3 protein. The repertoire has more than 75,000 distinct CDR3 sequences, approximately 14% of them found once; the top ten carry 31%. The chain has TRBV7-9 and TRBJ2-5; 8 positions match TRBD2. The sequenced sample consisted of PBMCs or a T cell subset sorted from them (not recorded which). The clonotype was recovered from an adult woman who had mild COVID-19 (a few samples of this study predate the infection). Cell type and time point are not known. CDR3 protein: CASRIPLRTSSGETQYF. The CDR3 DNA is TGTGCCAGCAGGATCCCATTGAGGACTAGCTCGGGAGAGACCCAGTACTTC.